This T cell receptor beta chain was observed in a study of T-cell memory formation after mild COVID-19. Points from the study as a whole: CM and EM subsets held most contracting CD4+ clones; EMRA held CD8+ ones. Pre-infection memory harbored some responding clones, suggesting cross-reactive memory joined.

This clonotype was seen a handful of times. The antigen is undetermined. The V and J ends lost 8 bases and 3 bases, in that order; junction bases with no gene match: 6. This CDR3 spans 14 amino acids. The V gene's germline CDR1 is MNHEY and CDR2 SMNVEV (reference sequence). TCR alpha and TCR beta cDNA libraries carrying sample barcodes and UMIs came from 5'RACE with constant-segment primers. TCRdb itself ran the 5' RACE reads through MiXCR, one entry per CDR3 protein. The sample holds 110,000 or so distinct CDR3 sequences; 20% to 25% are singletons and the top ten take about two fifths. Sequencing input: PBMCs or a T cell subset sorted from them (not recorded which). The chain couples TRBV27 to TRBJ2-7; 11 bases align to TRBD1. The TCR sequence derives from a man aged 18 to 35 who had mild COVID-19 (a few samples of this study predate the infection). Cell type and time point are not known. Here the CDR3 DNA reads TGTGCCAGCGGACAGGGGGCAACGATCTACGAGCAGTACTTC. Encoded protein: CASGQGATIYEQYF.